This T cell receptor beta chain appears in the sequencing data of a study of T cells in Graves' hyperthyroidism and ophthalmopathy. CDR1 and CDR2 from the germline V gene are SQVTM and ANQGSEA. Trimming removed 5 bases from V and 1 base from J, with 9 bases in between. CDR3 length: 13 residues. RNA transcripts gave rise to amplified TCR beta CDR3 regions. During a first-round RT-PCR of the TCR CDR3, the HTBI primer set was used. TCRdb reanalysed the multiplex PCR reads using MiXCR and keeps one entry per CDR3 protein. The repertoire holds more than 300,000 distinct CDR3 sequences, with about a sixth as singletons. Diagnosis of hyperthyroidism was new in patients aged 18 to 65, and its duration was under 2 months. Thyroid ultrasound, orbital computed tomography, clinical symptoms, and serum thyroxine and TRAb underpinned diagnoses. General observations from the study: Blood also contained most expanded thyroid clonotypes above 0.001.

This clonotype was detected a few times. The antigen is undetermined. This sequence originates from a woman aged 25-40 years with Graves' hyperthyroidism that later progressed to Graves' ophthalmopathy. The gene calls are TRBV29-1 and TRBJ1-5, with D possibly matching TRBD1 (5 bases). What was sequenced was blood. The CDR3: CSVRRGSNQPQHF. The CDR3 coding sequence is TGCAGCGTTCGTCGGGGGAGCAATCAGCCCCAGCATTTT.